This entry concerns a single T cell receptor beta chain. Two negative PCRs, clearance, or symptom resolution characterized the recovered Cohort 3 donors. These data originate in a study of blood T cell repertoires in COVID-19. The wider study: Sites in the United States, Italy and Spain provided acute and convalescent COVID-19 samples.

As handled by the study authors: Estimated nucleated cell counts came from reference gene primer amplification. Libraries were prepared by immunoSEQ multiplex PCR; TCRdb keeps only in-frame clonotypes and omits some of them. V and J calls and clone size are those listed in that table; D and trimming were worked out from the DNA. The table includes 150,000 to 200,000 clones, about 79% detected once. Germline CDR1 is LNHDA and CDR2 is SQIVND (reference sequence). V was pared by 3 bases and J by 4 bases, with 15 bases between. This CDR3 comprises 15 residues. V is TRBV19 and J is TRBJ1-2, with unresolved D. The material sequenced was PBMCs or T cells enriched from blood (not recorded which). The TCR was taken from a man aged 50-59 years who had recovered from COVID-19. CDR3 region: CASSILQPPLYGYTF. The CDR3 nucleotides read TGTGCCAGTAGTATCCTCCAACCCCCACTCTATGGCTACACCTTC.